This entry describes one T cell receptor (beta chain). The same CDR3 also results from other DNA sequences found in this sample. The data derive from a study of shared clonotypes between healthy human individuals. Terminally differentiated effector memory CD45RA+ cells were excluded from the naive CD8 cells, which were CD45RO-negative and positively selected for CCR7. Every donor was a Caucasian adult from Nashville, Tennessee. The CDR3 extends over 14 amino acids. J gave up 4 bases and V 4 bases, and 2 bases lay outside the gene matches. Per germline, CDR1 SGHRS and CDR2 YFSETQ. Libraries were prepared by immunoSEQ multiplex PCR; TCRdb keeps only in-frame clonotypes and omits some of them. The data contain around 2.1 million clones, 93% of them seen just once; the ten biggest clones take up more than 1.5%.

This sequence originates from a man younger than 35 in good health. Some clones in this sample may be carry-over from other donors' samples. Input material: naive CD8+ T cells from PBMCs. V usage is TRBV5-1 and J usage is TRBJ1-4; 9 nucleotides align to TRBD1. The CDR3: CASSPDRGNEKLFF. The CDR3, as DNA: TGCGCCAGCAGCCCGGACAGGGGTAATGAAAAACTGTTTTTT.